This T cell receptor (beta chain) was identified during a study of long-term antiretroviral therapy in people with HIV. They ran version v3.0 of the immunoSEQ assay at survey level. Per-sample targets for sequencing were about 35,000-55,000 T-cell genomes. The protocol was immunoSEQ multiplex PCR, while the TCRdb copy is restricted to in-frame clones and leaves out a portion. The sample carries 25,000 to 35,000 clones, approximately 91% recorded once. CDR3 length equals 16 residues. Germline CDR1 is PRHDT and CDR2 is FYEKMQ (reference sequence). The V end was cut by 3 bases, the J end by 7 bases, with 18 bases between.

The sample in question was unsorted PBMCs, obtained 3.1 years after starting antiretroviral therapy. The genes are TRBV13 and TRBJ2-2; D ambiguous. The sequence derives from a man between 18 and 29 years old with HIV. CDR3 amino acids: CASSFRAGRSDGELFF. The CDR3 nucleotides are TGTGCCAGCAGCTTTCGGGCCGGACGGAGCGACGGGGAGCTGTTTTTT.